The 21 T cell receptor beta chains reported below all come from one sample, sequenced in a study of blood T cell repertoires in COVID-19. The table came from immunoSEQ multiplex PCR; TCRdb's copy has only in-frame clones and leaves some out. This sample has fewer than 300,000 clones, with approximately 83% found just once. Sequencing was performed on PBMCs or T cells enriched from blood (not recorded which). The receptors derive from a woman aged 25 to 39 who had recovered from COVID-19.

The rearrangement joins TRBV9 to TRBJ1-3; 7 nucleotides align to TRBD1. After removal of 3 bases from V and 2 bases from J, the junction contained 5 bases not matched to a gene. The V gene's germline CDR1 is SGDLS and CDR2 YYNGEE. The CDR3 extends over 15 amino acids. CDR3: CASSAMTGTGNTIYF. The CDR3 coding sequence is TGTGCCAGCAGCGCCATGACAGGGACTGGAAACACCATATATTTT.

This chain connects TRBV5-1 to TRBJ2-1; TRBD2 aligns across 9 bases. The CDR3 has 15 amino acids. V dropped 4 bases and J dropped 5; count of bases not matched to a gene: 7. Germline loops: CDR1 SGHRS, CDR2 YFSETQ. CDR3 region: CASSISGRSNNEQFF. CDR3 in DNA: TGCGCCAGCAGCATTAGCGGGAGAAGCAACAATGAGCAGTTCTTC.

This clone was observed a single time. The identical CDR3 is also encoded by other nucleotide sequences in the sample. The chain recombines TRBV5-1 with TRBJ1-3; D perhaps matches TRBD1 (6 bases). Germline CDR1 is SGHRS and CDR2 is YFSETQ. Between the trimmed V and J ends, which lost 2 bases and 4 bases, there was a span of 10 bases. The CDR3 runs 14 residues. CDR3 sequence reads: CASSLQGAGNTIYF. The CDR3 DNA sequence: TGCGCCAGCAGCTTACAGGGTGCAGGAAACACCATATATTTT.

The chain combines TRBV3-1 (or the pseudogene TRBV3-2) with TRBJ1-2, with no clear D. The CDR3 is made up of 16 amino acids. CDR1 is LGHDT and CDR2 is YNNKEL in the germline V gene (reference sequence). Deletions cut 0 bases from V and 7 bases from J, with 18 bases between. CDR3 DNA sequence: TGTGCCAGCAGCCAAGATTTCCCTATGTCTGGAGGTGGCTACACCTTC. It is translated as CASSQDFPMSGGGYTF.

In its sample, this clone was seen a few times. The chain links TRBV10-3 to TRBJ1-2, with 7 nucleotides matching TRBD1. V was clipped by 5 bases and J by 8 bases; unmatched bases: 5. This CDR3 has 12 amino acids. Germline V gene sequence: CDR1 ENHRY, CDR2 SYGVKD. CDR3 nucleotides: TGTGCCATCAGTAGACAGGGAGGCGGCTACACCTTC. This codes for CAISRQGGGYTF.

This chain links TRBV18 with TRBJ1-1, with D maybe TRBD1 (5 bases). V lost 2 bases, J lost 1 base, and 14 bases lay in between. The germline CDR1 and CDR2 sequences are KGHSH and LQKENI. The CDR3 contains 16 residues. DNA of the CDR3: TGTGCCAGCTCACCAACAGGTTCATCAAGGAACACTGAAGCTTTCTTT. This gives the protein CASSPTGSSRNTEAFF.

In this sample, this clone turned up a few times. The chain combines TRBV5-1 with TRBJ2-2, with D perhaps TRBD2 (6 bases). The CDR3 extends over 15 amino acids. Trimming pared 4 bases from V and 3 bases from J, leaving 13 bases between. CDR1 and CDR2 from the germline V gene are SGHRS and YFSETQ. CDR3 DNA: TGCGCCAGCAGCACCTGGTCGGGGGACACCGGGGAGCTGTTTTTT. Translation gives CASSTWSGDTGELFF.

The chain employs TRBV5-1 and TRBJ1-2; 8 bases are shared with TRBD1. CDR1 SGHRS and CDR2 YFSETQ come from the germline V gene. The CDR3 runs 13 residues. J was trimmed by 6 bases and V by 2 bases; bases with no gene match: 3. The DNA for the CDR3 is TGCGCCAGCAGCTTTGGACAGGGAGATGGCTACACCTTC. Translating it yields CASSFGQGDGYTF.

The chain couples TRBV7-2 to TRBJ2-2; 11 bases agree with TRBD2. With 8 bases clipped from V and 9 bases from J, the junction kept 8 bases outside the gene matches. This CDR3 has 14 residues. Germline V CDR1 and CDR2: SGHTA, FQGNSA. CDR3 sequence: CASCTVAGGRELFF. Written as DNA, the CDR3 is TGTGCCAGCTGCACGGTAGCGGGGGGGCGGGAGCTGTTTTTT. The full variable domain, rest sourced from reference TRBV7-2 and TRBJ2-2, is GAGVSQSPSNKVTEKGKDVELRCDPISGHTALYWYRQSLGQGLEFLIYFQGNSAPDKSGLPSDRFSAERTGGSVSTLTIQRTQQEDSAVYLCASCTVAGGRELFFGEGSRLTVL.

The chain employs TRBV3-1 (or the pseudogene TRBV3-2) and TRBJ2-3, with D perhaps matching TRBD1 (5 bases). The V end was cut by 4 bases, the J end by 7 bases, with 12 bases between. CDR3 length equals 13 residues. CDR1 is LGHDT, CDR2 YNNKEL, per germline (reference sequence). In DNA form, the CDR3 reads TGTGCCAGCAGCCTGCAGGGCAGGAATACGCAGTATTTT. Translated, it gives CASSLQGRNTQYF.

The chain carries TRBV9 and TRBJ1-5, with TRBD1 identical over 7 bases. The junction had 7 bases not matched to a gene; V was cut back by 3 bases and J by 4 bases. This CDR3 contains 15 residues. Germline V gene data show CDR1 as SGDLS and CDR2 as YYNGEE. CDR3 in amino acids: CASSATPGQNQPQHF. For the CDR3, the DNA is TGTGCCAGCAGCGCGACCCCGGGACAGAATCAGCCCCAGCATTTT.

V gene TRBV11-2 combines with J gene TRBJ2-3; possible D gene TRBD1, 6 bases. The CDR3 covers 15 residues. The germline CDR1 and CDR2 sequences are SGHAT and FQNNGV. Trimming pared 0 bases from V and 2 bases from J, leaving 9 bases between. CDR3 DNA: TGTGCCAGCAGCTTAGAAGGGGGAGTCACAGATACGCAGTATTTT. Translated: CASSLEGGVTDTQYF.

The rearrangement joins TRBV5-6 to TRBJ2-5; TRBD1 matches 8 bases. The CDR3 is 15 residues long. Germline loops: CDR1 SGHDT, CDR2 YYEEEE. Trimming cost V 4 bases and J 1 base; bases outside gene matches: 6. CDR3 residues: CASSRQGRLQETQYF. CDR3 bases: TGTGCCAGCAGCCGACAGGGGAGACTCCAAGAGACCCAGTACTTC.

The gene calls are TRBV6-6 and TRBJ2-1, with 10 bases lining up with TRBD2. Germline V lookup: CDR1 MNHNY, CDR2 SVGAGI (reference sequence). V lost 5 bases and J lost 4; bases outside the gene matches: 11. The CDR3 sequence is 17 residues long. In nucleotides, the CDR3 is TGTGCCAGCAGTCCAGACCCGGGACTAGCGATTTACAATGAGCAGTTCTTC. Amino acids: CASSPDPGLAIYNEQFF.

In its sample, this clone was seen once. CDR3 nucleotides: TGTGCCAGCAGCGGGACCGGACTAGGCCTGACCTCAACCTACAATGAGCAGTTCTTC. As protein: CASSGTGLGLTSTYNEQFF. J is TRBJ2-1 and V is TRBV9, with 7 bases that match TRBD2. There are 19 residues in the CDR3. Trimming took 3 bases from V and 2 from J; bases not matched to a gene: 17. The germline V gene has CDR1 SGDLS and CDR2 YYNGEE. The whole variable domain, filled in from reference TRBV9 and TRBJ2-1, reads DSGVTQTPKHLITATGQRVTLRCSPRSGDLSVYWYQQSLDQGLQFLIQYYNGEERAKGNILERFSAQQFPDLHSELNLSSLELGDSALYFCASSGTGLGLTSTYNEQFFGPGTRLTVL.

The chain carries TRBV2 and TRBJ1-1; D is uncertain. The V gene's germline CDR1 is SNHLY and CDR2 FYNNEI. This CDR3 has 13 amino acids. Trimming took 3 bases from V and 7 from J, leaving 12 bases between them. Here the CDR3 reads CASSDGNYGEAFF. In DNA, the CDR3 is TGTGCCAGCAGTGACGGGAATTATGGTGAAGCTTTCTTT.

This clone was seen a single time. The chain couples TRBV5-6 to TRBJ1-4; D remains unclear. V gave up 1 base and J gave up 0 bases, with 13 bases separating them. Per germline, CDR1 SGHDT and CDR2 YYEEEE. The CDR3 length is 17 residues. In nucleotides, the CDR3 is TGTGCCAGCAGCTTGCGGGCCGGGAGAGCAACTAATGAAAAACTGTTTTTT. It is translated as CASSLRAGRATNEKLFF.

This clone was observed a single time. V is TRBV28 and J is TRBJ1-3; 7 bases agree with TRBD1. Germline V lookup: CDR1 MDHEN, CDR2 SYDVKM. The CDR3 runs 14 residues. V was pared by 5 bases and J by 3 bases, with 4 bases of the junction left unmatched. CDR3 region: CASSETGSGNTIYF. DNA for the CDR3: TGTGCCAGCAGTGAGACAGGGAGTGGAAACACCATATATTTT.

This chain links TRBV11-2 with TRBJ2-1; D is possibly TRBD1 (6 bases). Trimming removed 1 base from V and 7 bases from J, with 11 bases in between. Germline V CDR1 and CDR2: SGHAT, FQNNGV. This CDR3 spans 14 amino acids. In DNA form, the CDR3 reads TGTGCCAGCAGCTTAGTAGGGGGAGTGAATGAGCAGTTCTTC. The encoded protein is CASSLVGGVNEQFF.

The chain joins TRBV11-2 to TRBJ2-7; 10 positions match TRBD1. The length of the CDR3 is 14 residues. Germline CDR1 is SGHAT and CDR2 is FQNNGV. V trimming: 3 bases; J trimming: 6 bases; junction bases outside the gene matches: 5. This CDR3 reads CASSLDRGGVEQYF. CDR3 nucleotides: TGTGCCAGCAGCTTGGACAGGGGGGGCGTCGAGCAGTACTTC.

The CDR3 sequence is CASSLVEGAYNYGYTF. In nucleotides, the CDR3 is TGTGCCAGCAGCTTAGTGGAGGGGGCTTATAACTATGGCTACACCTTC. The chain uses TRBV7-6 and TRBJ1-2, with 7 bases fitting TRBD1. This CDR3 region has 16 residues. Germline V gene sequence: CDR1 SGHVS, CDR2 FNYEAQ. After removal of 1 base from V and 1 base from J, the junction contained 6 bases not matched to a gene.